This T cell receptor (beta chain) was captured in a study of T and B cells in COVID-19 patients. This clonotype has just a few counts. Each TRB amplification used about 250-550 ng of genomic DNA from blood. TRB rearrangements were amplified by multiplex PCR with BIOMED2 TRB-A/B primers. TCRdb used MiXCR to reprocess the multiplex PCR reads, holding one entry per CDR3 protein. Of approximately 17,000 distinct CDR3 sequences listed, roughly a quarter are singletons. Germline CDR1 is SEHNR and CDR2 is FQNEAQ (reference sequence). This CDR3 is built from 12 residues. Trimming at V came to 5 bases and at J to 6 bases, leaving 4 bases not matched to a gene.

This clonotype was obtained from a human donor who had recovered from COVID-19. The chain joins TRBV7-9 to TRBJ2-7; 7 nucleotides align to TRBD1. Sequencing used blood. CDR3 region: CASSPYRGEQYF. The CDR3 bases are TGTGCCAGCAGCCCCTACAGGGGCGAGCAGTACTTC.